Listed here is a single T cell receptor beta chain. TCRdb ran MiXCR on the 5' RACE reads and lists one entry per CDR3 protein. The table lists tens of thousands of distinct CDR3 sequences, approximately 12% of them singletons, with more than 40% in the top ten. This entry belongs to a study of spatial heterogeneity in lung cancer. Noted time point: sample taken at primary tumor resection. The CDR3 contains 14 residues. Trimming took off 7 bases at V and 0 bases at J, with 16 bases between the two ends. Germline assignment: CDR1 DFQATT and CDR2 SNEGSKA (reference sequence). The clonotype comes from a male donor with early-stage non-small cell lung cancer. This chain uses TRBV20-1 with TRBJ2-7, with D possibly TRBD2 on 6 matching bases. The specimen was PBMCs, collected at surgery. CDR3 nucleotide sequence: TGCAGTGTCGCAAAAATCGGGGGCTCCTACGAGCAGTACTTC. Its translation: CSVAKIGGSYEQYF.